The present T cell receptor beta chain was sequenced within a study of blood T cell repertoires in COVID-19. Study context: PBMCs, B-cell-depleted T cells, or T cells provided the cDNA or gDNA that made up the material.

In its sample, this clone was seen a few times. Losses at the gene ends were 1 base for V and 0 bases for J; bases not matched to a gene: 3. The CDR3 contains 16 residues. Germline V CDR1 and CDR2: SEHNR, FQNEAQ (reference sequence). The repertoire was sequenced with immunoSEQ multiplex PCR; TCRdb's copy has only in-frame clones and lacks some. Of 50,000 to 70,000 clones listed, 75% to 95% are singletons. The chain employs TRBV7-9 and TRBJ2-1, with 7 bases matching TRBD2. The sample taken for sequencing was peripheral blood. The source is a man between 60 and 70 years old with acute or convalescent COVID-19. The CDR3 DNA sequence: TGTGCCAGCAGCTTAGTGCGGGGGAGCTCCTACAATGAGCAGTTCTTC. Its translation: CASSLVRGSSYNEQFF.